These T cell receptor beta chains were read from a single sample in a study of T cell responses to AZD1222 COVID-19 vaccine. TCRdb's copy holds only in-frame clones and misses some; the assay was immunoSEQ multiplex PCR. The sample records 150,000 to 200,000 clones, 88% being singletons. Sequenced material: peripheral blood, taken 28 days after the second AZD1222 dose. The receptors were gathered from an adult who received the AZD1222 COVID-19 vaccine. Both conserved end residues are trimmed from each CDR3. D genes are given only for firm matches.

d_call	j_call	v_call	cdr3_aa
-	TRBJ2-5	TRBV4-2	ASSRVEGDVETQY
-	TRBJ2-7	TRBV7-8	ASSLVISGYEQY
-	TRBJ1-1	TRBV27	ASSFGGGGEAF
-	TRBJ1-2	TRBV11-2	ASSPTSSNYGYT
TRBD2	TRBJ2-3	TRBV5-1	ASSLQSASGSTDTQY
-	TRBJ1-5	TRBV7-9	ASSLGGDGQPQH
-	TRBJ2-2	TRBV30	AGHSLTNTGELF
-	TRBJ1-4	TRBV28	ASSPLNEKLF
TRBD2	TRBJ2-3	TRBV30	AWRPAGATDTQY
-	TRBJ1-6	TRBV6-5	ASRPGQDYYSPLH
-	TRBJ2-2	TRBV18	ASSPGALNTGELF
-	TRBJ1-6	TRBV5-1	ASSLDGSSSPLH
TRBD1	TRBJ1-4	TRBV18	ASSPRGQGSEKLF
-	TRBJ2-7	TRBV30	AWNLERQGREQY
-	TRBJ1-5	TRBV6-5	ASSLGSNQPQH
TRBD1	TRBJ1-5	TRBV19	ASSITSGGQGSMFVNQPQH
-	TRBJ2-4	TRBV21-1	ASSTQTGRTGLTNIQY
-	TRBJ2-7	TRBV6-5	ASRPHSYEQY
TRBD2	TRBJ2-3	TRBV4-2	ASSQVGGGGSDTQY
-	TRBJ2-2	TRBV7-6	ASSLAQGPTGELF
-	TRBJ1-5	TRBV28	ASSPNLTGRNQPQH
TRBD1	TRBJ2-3	TRBV11-3	ASSDRGYTDTQY
-	TRBJ1-5	TRBV5-1	ASSERGLNSNQPQH
-	TRBJ2-3	TRBV25-1	ASSPSAAVATDTQY
TRBD2	TRBJ2-3	TRBV6-2/TRBV6-3	ASSYLRSGELEDTQY
-	TRBJ2-7	TRBV19	ASSTPIEQY
-	TRBJ2-7	TRBV4-3	ASSQDRGGGGTTYEQY
TRBD2	TRBJ2-7	TRBV30	AWSSDPGRGLAGVVQY
-	TRBJ2-1	TRBV7-2	ASSPSGASSYNEQF
-	TRBJ2-5	TRBV6-5	ASSYEGLGETQY
-	TRBJ1-3	TRBV3-1/TRBV3-2	ASSQDPGSGNTIY
-	TRBJ1-2	TRBV7-2	ASSIGGRVYGYT
TRBD2	TRBJ2-7	TRBV28	ASSLGGTYEQY
TRBD1	TRBJ1-2	TRBV7-8	ASRLGFLWDRNYGYT
-	TRBJ1-4	TRBV30	AWSVRGEKLF
TRBD1	TRBJ2-4	TRBV5-1	ASSLTGSKNIQY
-	TRBJ2-7	TRBV12-2	ASRPRYSQGRYEQY
TRBD1	TRBJ2-1	TRBV7-9	ASRDRDYNEQF
TRBD1	TRBJ2-3	TRBV5-1	ASSWGQGTGFPDTQY
TRBD1	TRBJ1-2	TRBV28	ASSISGDRGYGYT
-	TRBJ2-2	TRBV7-2	ASSLAQGTGELF
-	TRBJ1-1	TRBV5-6	ASSLGRDTEAF
-	TRBJ2-3	TRBV7-2	ASSFGGSGDTQY
TRBD1	TRBJ1-5	TRBV11-2	ASSQDRGNQPQH
-	TRBJ1-2	TRBV30	AWSPPRGPNYGYT
-	TRBJ1-5	TRBV27	ASSLSSPGPMISISNQPQH
TRBD1	TRBJ1-5	TRBV10-3	AIRAGGNSNQPQH
-	TRBJ1-1	TRBV30	AWSPPGQGKTEAF
-	TRBJ1-5	TRBV6-5	ASSYAINQPQH
TRBD2	TRBJ2-1	TRBV5-4	ASSLYAGGGYNEQF
-	TRBJ2-2	TRBV5-1	ASSTGLGTLNTGELF
-	TRBJ2-7	TRBV11-2	ASSPLNRVKTYEQY
-	TRBJ2-3	TRBV27	ASSLAVTDTQY
-	TRBJ2-2	TRBV10-1	ASSTSSRTGELF
TRBD2	TRBJ2-1	TRBV7-2	ASSSDEGLASSYNEQF
TRBD1	TRBJ2-1	TRBV5-1	ASRPGQSRNEQF
-	TRBJ1-2	TRBV5-4	ASSLGSGVPGYT
TRBD1	TRBJ2-3	TRBV5-1	ASGAGGLADTQY
-	TRBJ2-1	TRBV11-2	ASSLPGYNEQF
-	TRBJ2-7	TRBV30	AWSFHYEQY